This TCR beta chain was retrieved from a study of T cell clones after liver transplantation. The overall study: TCRbeta sequencing after a pre-transplant mixed lymphocyte reaction identified graft-donor-reactive clones, later tracked in post-transplant blood.

Trimming took 1 base from V and 4 from J; bases not matched to a gene: 3. From germline, CDR1 is SGHVS and CDR2 FNYEAQ. The CDR3 runs 14 residues. Study-level points and caveats: Graft donor-reactive T cells may have migrated into the graft rather than being deleted. Circulating graft-donor-reactive CD4 TCRbeta sequences fell significantly post-transplant in 5 of 8 subjects.

Turning to this clone: Its antigen remains unidentified.

Sequenced by immunoSEQ multiplex PCR; TCRdb stores in-frame clones only, minus some. The sample has around 19,000 clones; over 80% are singletons. Source: CD8+ T cells from blood, taken before liver transplant. This TCR derives from a human donor who received a liver transplant. The chain is built from TRBV7-6 and TRBJ2-7; 8 bases agree with TRBD2. Here the CDR3 DNA reads TGTGCCAGCAGCTTAGATAGCGGGGTTTACGAGCAGTACTTC. Translation: CASSLDSGVYEQYF.